This TCR beta chain was found in a study of early T cells in non-severe SARS-CoV-2 infection. Background on the study: Unsorted whole-blood RNA was sequenced in bulk, leaving chains unpaired.

Notes on this clonotype: Its target is unknown. Mismatch with germline at one junction end may stem from a read error.

Individual cDNA molecules received unique molecular identifiers during library preparation. TCRdb reanalysed the 5' RACE reads using MiXCR and keeps one entry per CDR3 protein. This sample has tens of thousands of distinct CDR3 sequences, with 12% found just once. Findings and limits, study-wide: VDJdb matching favored anti-spike CD8 responses, missing private and CD4 specificities.

This CDR3 comprises 14 residues. CDR1 is SGHRS and CDR2 is YFSETQ in the germline V gene. This chain connects TRBV5-1 to TRBJ1-1, with a possible D match to TRBD1 (6 bases). Sequencing used whole blood. The TCR was taken from an adult who was a healthcare worker with PCR-confirmed SARS-CoV-2 infection or an uninfected control (not recorded which). The CDR3 DNA is TGCGCCAGCAGCTTGGCCGGACAGAACACTGAAGCTTTGTTT. It specifies CASSLAGQNTEALF.